These 30 T cell receptor beta chains were sequenced from one sample in a study of T-cell memory formation after mild COVID-19. One entry per CDR3 protein results from TCRdb running MiXCR on the 5' RACE reads. The sample includes 100,000 to 150,000 distinct CDR3 sequences, approximately 15% of them seen just once. Sequencing was done on a sample of PBMCs or a T cell subset sorted from them (not recorded which). These receptors came from a man aged 18 to 29 who had mild COVID-19 (a few samples of this study predate the infection). Cell type and time point are not known.

The chain recombines TRBV29-1 with TRBJ1-4, with D unclear. The CDR3 consists of 12 residues. From germline, CDR1 is SQVTM and CDR2 ANQGSEA. Trimming removed 7 bases from V and 7 bases from J, with 13 bases in between. CDR3 bases: TGCAGCGGCCGGGCGGCGGGTGAAAAACTGTTTTTT. This codes for CSGRAAGEKLFF. Supplemented by reference TRBV29-1 and TRBJ1-4, the full variable domain reads SAVISQKPSRDICQRGTSLTIQCQVDSQVTMMFWYRQQPGQSLTLIATANQGSEATYESGFVIDKFPISRPNLTFSTLTVSNMSPEDSSIYLCSGRAAGEKLFFGSGTQLSVL.

The V call is TRBV5-1, the J call TRBJ2-5, with D unclear. The CDR3 sequence is 13 residues long. The germline V gene has CDR1 SGHRS and CDR2 YFSETQ. The ends were cut back, 1 base at V and 1 base at J, with 5 bases in the middle. The CDR3 sequence is CASSLYPQETQYF. The CDR3 bases are TGCGCCAGCAGCTTGTATCCCCAAGAGACCCAGTACTTC.

The chain uses TRBV25-1 and TRBJ1-2; D is possibly TRBD1 (5 bases). This CDR3 is 19 amino acids long. Between the trimmed V and J ends, which lost 3 bases and 4 bases, there was a span of 27 bases. CDR1 MGHDK and CDR2 SYGVNS come from the germline V gene. In DNA, the CDR3 is TGTGCCAGCAGTGATCTACATGGGGCTGGGGGAGGTGCAGGCTATGGCTACACCTTC. Protein: CASSDLHGAGGGAGYGYTF.

This clonotype was observed at least ten times. The V and J genes are TRBV5-6 and TRBJ2-7, with D perhaps given as TRBD1 or TRBD2 (5 bases each). CDR1 and CDR2 from the germline V gene are SGHDT and YYEEEE. There are 13 residues in the CDR3. V lost 5 bases, J lost 10 bases, and 19 bases lay in between. CDR3 nucleotides: TGTGCCAGCAGTATCGGGACCCAGGACGGACAGTACGTC. It codes for CASSIGTQDGQYV.

This chain joins TRBV20-1 and TRBJ1-2; the match to TRBD1 covers 8 bases. Trimming at V came to 4 bases and at J to 8 bases, leaving 9 bases not matched to a gene. This CDR3 is 13 amino acids long. Germline V gives CDR1 DFQATT, CDR2 SNEGSKA (reference sequence). CDR3 in DNA: TGCAGTGCTATCAGGGGGCCTAGAGAAGGCTACACCTTC. The encoded protein is CSAIRGPREGYTF.

This clonotype was observed a few times. The chain combines TRBV28 with TRBJ2-1, with TRBD2 matching 13 bases. The junction had 5 bases not matched to a gene; V was cut back by 6 bases and J by 6 bases. Germline assignment: CDR1 MDHEN and CDR2 SYDVKM. CDR3 size: 15 residues. As DNA, the CDR3 is TGTGCCAGCAGGCTCGGGACTAGCGGGGTCAATGAGCAGTTCTTC. It translates to CASRLGTSGVNEQFF.

This chain joins TRBV5-1 and TRBJ1-2; D might be TRBD1 (5 bases). Trimming removed 1 base from V and 0 bases from J, with 16 bases in between. Germline V gives CDR1 SGHRS, CDR2 YFSETQ. The CDR3 loop spans 17 amino acids. The CDR3 loop reads CASSLIWGSTTNYGYTF. The DNA of the CDR3 is TGCGCCAGCAGCTTGATTTGGGGCTCCACCACTAACTATGGCTACACCTTC.

The chain carries TRBV6-5 and TRBJ2-1, with 8 bases fitting TRBD2. V lost 1 base, J lost 2 bases, and 4 bases stayed unmatched. Per germline, CDR1 MNHEY and CDR2 SVGAGI. The CDR3 covers 16 residues. CDR3 in DNA: TGTGCCAGCAGTTACTGGGCGGGGGGACCCTACAATGAGCAGTTCTTC. Translating gives CASSYWAGGPYNEQFF.

This chain uses TRBV24-1 with TRBJ1-2, with D maybe TRBD1 (5 bases). The germline V and J ends were trimmed by 4 bases and 5 bases, with 10 bases remaining between them. From germline, CDR1 is KGHDR and CDR2 SFDVKD. This CDR3 comprises 13 residues. CDR3 sequence: CATSEGEEYGYTF. CDR3 coding DNA: TGTGCCACCAGTGAAGGGGAGGAGTATGGCTACACCTTC.

This CDR3 is CASSSKGQETQYF. In DNA form, the CDR3 reads TGTGCCAGCAGCTCAAAGGGTCAAGAGACCCAGTACTTC. V usage is TRBV5-4 and J usage is TRBJ2-5; D not certain. CDR1 and CDR2 (germline): SGHNT, YYREEE (reference sequence). This CDR3 comprises 13 residues. V gave up 3 bases and J gave up 2 bases, with 8 bases separating them.

This chain joins TRBV7-8 and TRBJ2-7; D is perhaps TRBD2 (6 bases). CDR3 size: 13 residues. Trimming cost V 8 bases and J 6 bases, with 17 bases left between them. The germline V gene has CDR1 SGHVS and CDR2 FQNEAQ. CDR3 bases: TGTGCCAGCGCGGGACCTCTTACCCTCGAGCAGTACGTC. Its protein is CASAGPLTLEQYV.

The chain joins TRBV7-2 to TRBJ1-6, with unresolved D. CDR3 length: 13 residues. V lost 2 bases, J lost 7 bases, and 6 bases lay in between. Germline loops: CDR1 SGHTA, CDR2 FQGNSA. The CDR3 loop is CASSLRKNSPLHF. DNA of the CDR3: TGTGCCAGCAGCTTACGCAAAAATTCACCCCTCCACTTT.

This clonotype showed up just a few times. This sequence joins TRBV7-2 and TRBJ2-7; tentatively, D is TRBD2 (6 bases). The CDR3 totals 14 residues. Germline values: CDR1 SGHTA, CDR2 FQGNSA. The V and J ends lost 1 base and 5 bases respectively, with 12 bases between them. The chain's CDR3 is CASSLVVSGDEQYF. The CDR3 nucleotides read TGTGCCAGCAGCTTAGTTGTTAGCGGAGACGAGCAGTACTTC. The variable domain in full, with the rest retrieved from reference TRBV7-2 and TRBJ2-7, is GAGVSQSPSNKVTEKGKDVELRCDPISGHTALYWYRQSLGQGLEFLIYFQGNSAPDKSGLPSDRFSAERTGGSVSTLTIQRTQQEDSAVYLCASSLVVSGDEQYFGPGTRLTVT.

This clonotype was seen more than once but under ten times. This may arise from a read error, as a much more abundant clone is one base away. The rearrangement joins TRBV20-1 to TRBJ2-4; D is unclear. This CDR3 has 16 residues. Germline values: CDR1 DFQATT, CDR2 SNEGSKA (reference sequence). The CDR3 bases are TGCAGTCCTAGAGATCCCATGTCGCTAGCCAAAAACATTCAGTACTTC. It specifies CSPRDPMSLAKNIQYF.

At least ten counts were recorded for this clonotype. The chain recombines TRBV11-2 with TRBJ2-3, with D unclear. Germline CDR1 SGHAT, CDR2 FQNNGV. V was clipped by 2 bases and J by 3 bases, with 12 bases between them. This CDR3 spans 15 amino acids. DNA of the CDR3: TGTGCCAGCAGCTTATTGCTAGAGAGTACAGATACGCAGTATTTT. Translating gives CASSLLLESTDTQYF.

J is TRBJ2-1 and V is TRBV5-1, with D possibly matching TRBD2 (6 bases). The CDR3 runs 15 residues. Trimming cost V 0 bases and J 6 bases, with 13 bases left between them. Germline-derived CDR1 and CDR2 are SGHRS and YFSETQ. DNA of the CDR3: TGCGCCAGCAGCTTGGGACTAGAAGGTCTCAATGAGCAGTTCTTC. This encodes CASSLGLEGLNEQFF.

This clonotype was detected a few times. This chain uses TRBV6-5 with TRBJ2-7; either TRBD1 or TRBD2 may supply D (6 bases each). Trimming removed 5 bases from V and 0 bases from J, with 14 bases in between. Germline CDR1 reads MNHEY; CDR2 reads SVGAGI. The CDR3 covers 15 residues. CDR3 sequence reads: CASSPGGGPSYEQYF. The CDR3 DNA follows: TGTGCCAGCAGTCCAGGAGGGGGTCCCTCCTACGAGCAGTACTTC.

This clonotype was seen more than once but under ten times. The V gene is TRBV29-1, the J gene TRBJ1-1; TRBD1 might be the D (5 bases). V was cut by 6 bases and J by 1 base, with 15 bases left in between. The germline V gene has CDR1 SQVTM and CDR2 ANQGSEA. This CDR3 comprises 14 residues. For the CDR3, the DNA is TGCAGCGTCCAAAAGACAGTCCCGAACACTGAAGCTTTCTTT. This gives the protein CSVQKTVPNTEAFF.

This clonotype was seen only a few times. The chain recombines TRBV5-5 with TRBJ1-1; tentative D call: TRBD1 (5 bases). V was trimmed by 2 bases and J by 2 bases, leaving 13 bases between them. CDR3 size: 15 residues. CDR1 is SGHKS and CDR2 is YYEKEE in the germline V gene (reference sequence). The CDR3 protein is CASSFLQGRNTEAFF. In DNA form, the CDR3 reads TGTGCCAGCAGCTTCCTCCAGGGTCGCAACACTGAAGCTTTCTTT.

This chain links TRBV20-1 with TRBJ1-1; D remains unclear. The CDR3 length is 13 residues. The germline V gene has CDR1 DFQATT and CDR2 SNEGSKA (reference sequence). V lost 4 bases, J lost 0 bases, and 9 bases lay in between. The CDR3 region is CSAMVAMNTEAFF. The CDR3 bases are TGCAGTGCTATGGTGGCCATGAACACTGAAGCTTTCTTT.

This clonotype was seen only a few times. The rearrangement uses TRBV4-2 and TRBJ2-7; unclear D gene. There are 13 residues in the CDR3. Germline V gives CDR1 LGHNA, CDR2 YNFKEQ. V shed 0 bases and J shed 2 bases, with 5 bases lying between them. The CDR3 loop reads CASSQDSPYEQYF. CDR3 coding DNA: TGTGCCAGCAGCCAAGACAGCCCCTACGAGCAGTACTTC.

This clonotype was detected only a few times. The CDR3 reads CASSPPLGQASNEQFF. CDR3 in DNA: TGCGCCAGCAGCCCCCCTTTGGGACAGGCAAGCAATGAGCAGTTCTTC. The chain combines TRBV5-1 with TRBJ2-1, with 8 bases identical to TRBD1. Germline values: CDR1 SGHRS, CDR2 YFSETQ. This CDR3 spans 16 amino acids. V lost 4 bases and J lost 6; bases outside the gene matches: 12.

The chain employs TRBV12-3 or TRBV12-4 and TRBJ2-1, with D unclear. The V end lost 7 bases, the J end lost 6 bases, and 16 bases lay between the germline ends. The CDR3 loop spans 14 amino acids. For the CDR3, the DNA is TGTGCCAGCATGTGGGGTGGATTCTGCAATGAGCAGTTCTTC. It is translated as CASMWGGFCNEQFF.

This clonotype was seen more than once but under ten times. The V gene is TRBV19, the J gene TRBJ1-4, with TRBD1 matching 7 bases. V lost 5 bases to trimming and J lost 11 bases; unmatched junction nucleotides: 14. The CDR3 has 15 residues. Germline-derived CDR1 and CDR2 are LNHDA and SQIVND (reference sequence). This chain's CDR3 is CASSEHRGRGQKLFF. The DNA for the CDR3 is TGTGCCAGTAGTGAACACAGGGGCCGCGGACAGAAACTGTTTTTT.

The gene calls are TRBV5-1 and TRBJ2-5; TRBD2 agrees at 10 bases. Germline V gene lookup returns CDR1 SGHRS and CDR2 YFSETQ. V shed 7 bases, J shed 5 bases, and the junction held 5 bases outside the gene matches. The length of the CDR3 is 13 residues. This chain's CDR3 is CASWSGGEETQYF. As DNA, the CDR3 is TGCGCCAGCTGGAGCGGGGGGGAGGAGACCCAGTACTTC. Full variable domain (rest looked up from reference TRBV5-1 and TRBJ2-5): KAGVTQTPRYLIKTRGQQVTLSCSPISGHRSVSWYQQTPGQGLQFLFEYFSETQRNKGNFPGRFSGRQFSNSRSEMNVSTLELGDSALYLCASWSGGEETQYFGPGTRLLVL.

In this sample, this clonotype turned up a few times. V is TRBV7-2 and J is TRBJ2-7; no clear D gene. The CDR3 length is 13 residues. V was trimmed by 4 bases and J by 3 bases, leaving 10 bases between them. Germline V lookup: CDR1 SGHTA, CDR2 FQGNSA. CDR3 DNA: TGTGCCAGCAGCTCCGACACCTACTACGAGCAGTACTTC. This gives the protein CASSSDTYYEQYF.

About this clonotype: A junction boundary mismatches the germline segment, possibly from a read error. The V call is TRBV5-1, the J call TRBJ2-3; TRBD2 matches at 11 bases. The CDR3 is 16 residues long. Germline V CDR1 and CDR2: SGHRS, YFSETQ. The CDR3 region has the DNA TGCGCAAGCAGCTCACTAATAGCGGGGGGGACAGATACGCAGTATTTT. This codes for CASSSLIAGGTDTQYF. Based on the CDR3 plus reference TRBV5-1 and TRBJ2-3, the full variable domain is KAGVTQTPRYLIKTRGQQVTLSCSPISGHRSVSWYQQTPGQGLQFLFEYFSETQRNKGNFPGRFSGRQFSNSRSEMNVSTLELGDSALYLCASSSLIAGGTDTQYFGPGTRLTVL.

The chain joins TRBV5-1 to TRBJ2-2; D gene uncertain. The ends were cut back, 7 bases at V and 0 bases at J, with 7 bases in the middle. This CDR3 contains 13 residues. Germline V gene lookup returns CDR1 SGHRS and CDR2 YFSETQ. The CDR3 loop is CASCEANTGELFF. CDR3 bases: TGCGCCAGCTGTGAAGCGAACACCGGGGAGCTGTTTTTT.

CDR3 in DNA: TGTGCCAGCAGAAGACAGGGGGGAGAAAAACTGTTTTTT. This gives the protein CASRRQGGEKLFF. This rearrangement joins TRBV13 to TRBJ1-4; the match to TRBD1 covers 9 bases. The germline CDR1 and CDR2 sequences are PRHDT and FYEKMQ (reference sequence). The CDR3 is made up of 13 amino acids. The junction had 4 bases not matched to a gene; V was cut back by 6 bases and J by 8 bases. Using reference TRBV13 and TRBJ1-4 for the parts outside the CDR3, the full variable domain is AAGVIQSPRHLIKEKRETATLKCYPIPRHDTVYWYQQGPGQDPQFLISFYEKMQSDKGSIPDRFSAQQFSDYHSELNMSSLELGDSALYFCASRRQGGEKLFFGSGTQLSVL.

In its sample, this clonotype was seen a few times. The chain is built from TRBV20-1 and TRBJ2-1; 7 bases line up with TRBD1. This CDR3 has 15 residues. V lost 6 bases and J lost 0; bases outside the gene matches: 8. The V gene's germline CDR1 is DFQATT and CDR2 SNEGSKA (reference sequence). The CDR3 region has the DNA TGCAGTGCGAATCGACAGGGATACTCCTACAATGAGCAGTTCTTC. It codes for CSANRQGYSYNEQFF.